This T cell receptor (beta chain) was observed in a study of vaccination and CD4 T cells after COVID-19. Between the trimmed V and J ends, which lost 7 bases and 6 bases, there was a span of 8 bases. The CDR3 runs 11 residues. CDR1 and CDR2 (germline): MNHNS, SASEGT. The Oncomine TCR Beta short-read assay sequenced DNA from cultured CD4+ T cells. Each CDR3 protein gets one entry after TCRdb re-called the PCR reads with MiXCR. The sample shows under 20,000 distinct CDR3 sequences, 55% to 60% of them seen only once. About this clonotype itself: Its antigen is still unknown.

Noted treatment: roughly nine-day PBMC culture with coronavirus spike peptide pools or control peptides (ViraFEST assay). The chain joins TRBV6-1 to TRBJ2-3; the D gene is possibly TRBD1 (6 bases). The material was CD4+ T cells from blood, cultured in vitro, obtained after SARS-CoV-2 vaccination. This clonotype was obtained from a human donor who had recovered from COVID-19. The CDR3 here is CASNQGDTQYF. CDR3 bases: TGTGCCAGCAATCAGGGGGATACGCAGTATTTT.